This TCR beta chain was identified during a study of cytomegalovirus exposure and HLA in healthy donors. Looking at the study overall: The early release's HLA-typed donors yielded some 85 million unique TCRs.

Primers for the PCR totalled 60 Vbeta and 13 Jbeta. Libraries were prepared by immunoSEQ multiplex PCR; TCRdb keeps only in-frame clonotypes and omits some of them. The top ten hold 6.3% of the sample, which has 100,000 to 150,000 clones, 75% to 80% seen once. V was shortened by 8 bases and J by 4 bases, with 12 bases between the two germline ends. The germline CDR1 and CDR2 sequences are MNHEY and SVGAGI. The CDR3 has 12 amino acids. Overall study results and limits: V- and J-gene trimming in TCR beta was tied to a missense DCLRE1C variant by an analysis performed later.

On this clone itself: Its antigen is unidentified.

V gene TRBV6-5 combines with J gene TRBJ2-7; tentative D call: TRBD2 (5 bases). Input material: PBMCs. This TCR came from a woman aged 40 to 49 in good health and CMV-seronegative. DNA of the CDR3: TGTGCCAGCGGCTTTAGCGCATACGAGCAGTACTTC. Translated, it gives CASGFSAYEQYF.